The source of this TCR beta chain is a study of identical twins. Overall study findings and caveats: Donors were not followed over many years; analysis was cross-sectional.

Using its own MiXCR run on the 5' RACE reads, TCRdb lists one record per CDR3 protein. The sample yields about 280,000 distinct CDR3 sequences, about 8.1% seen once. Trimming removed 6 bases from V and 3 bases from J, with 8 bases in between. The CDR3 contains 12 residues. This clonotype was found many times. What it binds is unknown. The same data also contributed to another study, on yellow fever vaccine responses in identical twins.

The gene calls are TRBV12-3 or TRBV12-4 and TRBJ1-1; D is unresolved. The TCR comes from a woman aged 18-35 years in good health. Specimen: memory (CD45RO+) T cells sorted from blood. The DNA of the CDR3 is TGTGCCAGCAGCCCTACGTACACTGAAGCTTTCTTT. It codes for CASSPTYTEAFF.